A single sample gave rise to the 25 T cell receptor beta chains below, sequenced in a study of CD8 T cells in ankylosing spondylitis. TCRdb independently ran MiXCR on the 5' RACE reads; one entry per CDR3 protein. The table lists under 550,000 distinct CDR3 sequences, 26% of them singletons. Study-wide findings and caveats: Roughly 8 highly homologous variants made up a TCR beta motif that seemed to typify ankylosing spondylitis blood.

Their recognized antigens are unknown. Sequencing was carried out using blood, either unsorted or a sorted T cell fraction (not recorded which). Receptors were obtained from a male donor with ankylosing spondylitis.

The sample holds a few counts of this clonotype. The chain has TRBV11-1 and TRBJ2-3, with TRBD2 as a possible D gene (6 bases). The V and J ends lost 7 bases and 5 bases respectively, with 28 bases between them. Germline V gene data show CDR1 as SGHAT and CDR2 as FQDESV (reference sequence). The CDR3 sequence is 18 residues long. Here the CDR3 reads CASIPARRDWVNIDTQYF. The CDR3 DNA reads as TGTGCCAGCATCCCGGCGAGGCGGGACTGGGTGAATATAGATACGCAGTATTTT.

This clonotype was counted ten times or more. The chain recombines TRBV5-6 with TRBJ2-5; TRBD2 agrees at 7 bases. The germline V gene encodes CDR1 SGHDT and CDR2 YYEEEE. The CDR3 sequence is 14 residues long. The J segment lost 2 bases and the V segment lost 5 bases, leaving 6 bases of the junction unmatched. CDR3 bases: TGTGCCAGCAGGAAAGGACTAGGACAAGAGACCCAGTACTTC. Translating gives CASRKGLGQETQYF.

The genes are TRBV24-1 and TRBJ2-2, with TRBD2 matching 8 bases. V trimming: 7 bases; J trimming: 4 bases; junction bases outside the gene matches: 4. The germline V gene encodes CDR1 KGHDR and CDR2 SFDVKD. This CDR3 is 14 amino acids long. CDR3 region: CATSREGSTGELFF. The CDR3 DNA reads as TGTGCCACCAGCCGGGAGGGTAGCACCGGGGAGCTGTTTTTT.

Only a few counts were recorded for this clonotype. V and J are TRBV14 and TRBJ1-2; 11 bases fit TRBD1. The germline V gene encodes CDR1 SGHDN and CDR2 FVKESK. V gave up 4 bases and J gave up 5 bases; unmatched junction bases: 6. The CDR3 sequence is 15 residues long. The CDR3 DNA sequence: TGTGCCAGCAGCCCCCCGGGGACAGGGGGGTATGGCTACACCTTC. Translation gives CASSPPGTGGYGYTF.

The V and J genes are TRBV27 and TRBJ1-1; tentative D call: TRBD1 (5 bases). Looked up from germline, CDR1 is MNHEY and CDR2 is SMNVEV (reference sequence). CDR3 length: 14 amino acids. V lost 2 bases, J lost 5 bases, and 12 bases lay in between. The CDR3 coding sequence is TGTGCCAGCAGTTTAATGGGGGGGGTAACTGAAGCTTTCTTT. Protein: CASSLMGGVTEAFF.

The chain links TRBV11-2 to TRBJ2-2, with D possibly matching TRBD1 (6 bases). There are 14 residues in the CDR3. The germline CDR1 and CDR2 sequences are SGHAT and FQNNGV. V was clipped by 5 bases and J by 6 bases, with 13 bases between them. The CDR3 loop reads CASSNPTGSGELFF. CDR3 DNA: TGTGCCAGCAGCAACCCCACAGGGTCCGGGGAGCTGTTTTTT.

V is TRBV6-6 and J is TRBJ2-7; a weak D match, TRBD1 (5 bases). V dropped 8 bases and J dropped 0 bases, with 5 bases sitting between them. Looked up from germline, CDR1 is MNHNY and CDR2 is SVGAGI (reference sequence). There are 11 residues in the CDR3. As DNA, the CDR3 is TGTGCCAGCGGGGCCTCCTACGAGCAGTACTTC. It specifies CASGASYEQYF.

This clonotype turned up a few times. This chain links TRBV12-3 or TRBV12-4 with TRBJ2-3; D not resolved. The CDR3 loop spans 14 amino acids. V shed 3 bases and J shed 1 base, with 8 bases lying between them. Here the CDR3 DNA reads TGTGCCAGCAGTTTTGTCTTCGGCACAGATACGCAGTATTTT. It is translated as CASSFVFGTDTQYF.

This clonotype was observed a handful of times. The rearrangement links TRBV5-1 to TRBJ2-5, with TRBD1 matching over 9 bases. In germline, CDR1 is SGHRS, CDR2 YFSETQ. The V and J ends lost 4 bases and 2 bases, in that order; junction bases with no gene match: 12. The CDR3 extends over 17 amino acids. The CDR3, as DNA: TGCGCCAGCAGCACGTTACAGGGGGCTAGTTCTCAAGAGACCCAGTACTTC. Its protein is CASSTLQGASSQETQYF.

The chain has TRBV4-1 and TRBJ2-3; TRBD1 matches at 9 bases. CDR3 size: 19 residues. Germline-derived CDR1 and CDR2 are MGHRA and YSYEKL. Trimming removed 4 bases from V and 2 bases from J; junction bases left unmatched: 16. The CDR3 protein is CASSLGQGGFRRTTDTQYF. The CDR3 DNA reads TGCGCCAGCAGCCTGGGACAGGGCGGTTTTCGGCGGACCACAGATACGCAGTATTTT.

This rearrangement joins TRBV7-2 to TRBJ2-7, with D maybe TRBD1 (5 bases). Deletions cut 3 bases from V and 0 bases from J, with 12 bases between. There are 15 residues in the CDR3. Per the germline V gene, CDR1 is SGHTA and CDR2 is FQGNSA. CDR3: CASSFGAATSYEQYV. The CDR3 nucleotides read TGTGCCAGCAGCTTTGGGGCAGCGACCTCCTACGAGCAGTACGTC.

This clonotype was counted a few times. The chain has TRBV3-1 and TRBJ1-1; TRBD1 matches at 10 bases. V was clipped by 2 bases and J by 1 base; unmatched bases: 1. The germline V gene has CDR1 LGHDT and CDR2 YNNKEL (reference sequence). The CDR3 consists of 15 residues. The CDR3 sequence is CASSQWDRGNTEAFF. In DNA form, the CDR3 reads TGTGCCAGCAGCCAATGGGACAGGGGGAACACTGAAGCTTTCTTT.

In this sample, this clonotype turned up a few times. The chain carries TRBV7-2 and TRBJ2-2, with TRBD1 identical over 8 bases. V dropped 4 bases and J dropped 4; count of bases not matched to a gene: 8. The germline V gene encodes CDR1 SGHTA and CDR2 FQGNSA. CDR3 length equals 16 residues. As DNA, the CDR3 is TGTGCCAGCAGCTCCCAGGGGGCGCTAAGCACCGGGGAGCTGTTTTTT. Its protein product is CASSSQGALSTGELFF. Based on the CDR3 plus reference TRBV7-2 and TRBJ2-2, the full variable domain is GAGVSQSPSNKVTEKGKDVELRCDPISGHTALYWYRQSLGQGLEFLIYFQGNSAPDKSGLPSDRFSAERTGGSVSTLTIQRTQQEDSAVYLCASSSQGALSTGELFFGEGSRLTVL.

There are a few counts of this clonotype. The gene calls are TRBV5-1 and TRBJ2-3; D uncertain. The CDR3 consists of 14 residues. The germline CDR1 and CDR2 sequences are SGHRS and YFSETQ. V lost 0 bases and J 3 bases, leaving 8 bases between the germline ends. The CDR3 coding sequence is TGCGCCAGCAGCTTGGACCCGGCAACAGATACGCAGTATTTT. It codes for CASSLDPATDTQYF.

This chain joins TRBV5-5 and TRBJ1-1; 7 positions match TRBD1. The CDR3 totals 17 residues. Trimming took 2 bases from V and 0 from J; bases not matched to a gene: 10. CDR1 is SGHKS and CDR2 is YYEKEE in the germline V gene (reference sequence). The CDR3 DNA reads TGTGCCAGCAGCTTACAGGGGCAGCTGATCTTGAACACTGAAGCTTTCTTT. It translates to CASSLQGQLILNTEAFF.

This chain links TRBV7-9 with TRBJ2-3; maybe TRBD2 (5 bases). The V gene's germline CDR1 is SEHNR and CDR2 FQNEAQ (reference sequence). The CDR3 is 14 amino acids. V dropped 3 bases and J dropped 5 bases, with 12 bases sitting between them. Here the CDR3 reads CASSLGEIRDTQYF. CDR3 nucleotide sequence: TGTGCCAGCAGCTTGGGAGAGATACGAGATACGCAGTATTTT.

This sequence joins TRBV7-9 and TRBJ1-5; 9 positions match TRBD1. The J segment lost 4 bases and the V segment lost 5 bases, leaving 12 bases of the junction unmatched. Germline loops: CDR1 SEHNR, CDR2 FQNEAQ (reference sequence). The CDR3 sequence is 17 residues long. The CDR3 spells CASSLGQGFSPNQPQHF. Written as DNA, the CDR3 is TGTGCCAGCAGCCTGGGACAGGGATTCAGTCCGAATCAGCCCCAGCATTTT. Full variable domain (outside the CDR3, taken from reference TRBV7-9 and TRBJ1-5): DTGVSQNPRHKITKRGQNVTFRCDPISEHNRLYWYRQTLGQGPEFLTYFQNEAQLEKSRLLSDRFSAERPKGSFSTLEIQRTEQGDSAMYLCASSLGQGFSPNQPQHFGDGTRLSIL.

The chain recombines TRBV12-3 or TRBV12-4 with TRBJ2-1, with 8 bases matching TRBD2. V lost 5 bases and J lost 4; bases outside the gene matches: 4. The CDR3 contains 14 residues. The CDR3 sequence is CASSRVAGYNEQFF. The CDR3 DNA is TGTGCCAGCAGTCGGGTAGCGGGATACAATGAGCAGTTCTTC.

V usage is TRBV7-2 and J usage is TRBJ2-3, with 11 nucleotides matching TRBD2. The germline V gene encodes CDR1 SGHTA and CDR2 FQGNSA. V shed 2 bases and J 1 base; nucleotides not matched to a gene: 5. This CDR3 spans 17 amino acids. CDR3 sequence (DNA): TGTGCCAGCAGCTTAAGGGTACTAGCGGGAGGCACAGATACGCAGTATTTT. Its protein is CASSLRVLAGGTDTQYF.

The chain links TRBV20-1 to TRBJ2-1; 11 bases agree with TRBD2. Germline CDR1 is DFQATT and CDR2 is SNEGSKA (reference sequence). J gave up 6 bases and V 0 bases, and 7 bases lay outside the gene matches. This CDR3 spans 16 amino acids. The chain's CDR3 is CSARDPTSGAGNEQFF. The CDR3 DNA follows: TGCAGTGCTAGAGACCCGACTAGCGGGGCGGGCAATGAGCAGTTCTTC.

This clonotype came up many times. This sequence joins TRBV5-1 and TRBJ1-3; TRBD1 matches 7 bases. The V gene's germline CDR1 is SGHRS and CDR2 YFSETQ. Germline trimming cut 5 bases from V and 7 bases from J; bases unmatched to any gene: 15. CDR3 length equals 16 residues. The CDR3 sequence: CASRPASGGGWNTIYF. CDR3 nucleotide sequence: TGCGCCAGCAGGCCCGCGTCAGGGGGAGGTTGGAACACCATATATTTT.

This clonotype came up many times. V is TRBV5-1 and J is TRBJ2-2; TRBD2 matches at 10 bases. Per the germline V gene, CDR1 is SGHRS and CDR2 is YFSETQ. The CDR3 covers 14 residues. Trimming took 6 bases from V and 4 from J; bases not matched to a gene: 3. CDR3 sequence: CASTSGRATGELFF. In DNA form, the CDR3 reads TGCGCCAGCACAAGCGGGAGGGCCACCGGGGAGCTGTTTTTT.

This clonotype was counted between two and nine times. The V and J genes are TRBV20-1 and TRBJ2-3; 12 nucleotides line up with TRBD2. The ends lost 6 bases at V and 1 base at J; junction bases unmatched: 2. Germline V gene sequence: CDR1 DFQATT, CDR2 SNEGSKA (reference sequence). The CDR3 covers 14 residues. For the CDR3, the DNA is TGCAGTGCACTAGCGGGAGGACGCACAGATACGCAGTATTTT. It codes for CSALAGGRTDTQYF.

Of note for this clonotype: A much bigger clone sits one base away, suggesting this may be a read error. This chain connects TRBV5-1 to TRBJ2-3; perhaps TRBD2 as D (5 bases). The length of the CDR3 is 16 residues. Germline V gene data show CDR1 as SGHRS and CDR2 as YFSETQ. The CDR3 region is CASSSEPSSSTDAQYF. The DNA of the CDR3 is TGCGCCAGCAGCTCGGAACCTAGTTCTAGCACAGATGCGCAGTATTTT.

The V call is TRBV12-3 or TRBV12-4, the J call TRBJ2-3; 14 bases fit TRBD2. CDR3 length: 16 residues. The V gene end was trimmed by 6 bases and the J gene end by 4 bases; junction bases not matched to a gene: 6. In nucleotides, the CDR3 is TGTGCCAGCAGAAAGGGACTAGCGGGAGTTTCAGATACGCAGTATTTT. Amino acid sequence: CASRKGLAGVSDTQYF.